This T cell receptor beta chain appears in the sequencing data of a study of breast tumors, draining lymph nodes, adjacent tissues. Study-wide results and limits: Findings are consistent with lymph node origin and intratumoral expansion of most tumor T cells. Tumor and nontumor repertoires were significantly more similar in luminal-like than in basal-like breast cancer.

TCRdb re-called the multiplex PCR reads with MiXCR, one entry per CDR3 protein. The sample includes 290,000 or so distinct CDR3 sequences, 30% to 35% seen only once; the top ten take approximately 1%. Samples came from axillary lymph nodes draining the breast cancer. This clonotype was counted many times. No antigen is known for it. V shed 11 bases and J shed 2 bases, with 14 bases lying between them. Germline V gene lookup returns CDR1 WSHSY and CDR2 SAAADI. This CDR3 comprises 13 residues. The J gene is TRBJ2-3, the V gene TRBV10-2; perhaps TRBD1 as D (6 bases). The receptor was derived from a female donor with breast cancer. Some clones in this sample may be carry-over from other donors' samples. Sample: axillary lymph node tissue. The CDR3 spells CAGGQHLTDTQYF. CDR3 DNA: TGCGCCGGCGGACAGCACCTCACAGATACGCAGTATTTT.